The rows below give T cell receptor beta chains drawn from one sample of a study of blood T cell repertoires in COVID-19. Assay used: immunoSEQ multiplex PCR; TCRdb lists only in-frame clones, some missing. The data contain 300,000 to 350,000 clones, more than 80% of them singletons. Specimen: peripheral blood. Every receptor here comes from a woman aged 25 to 39 with COVID-19, enrolled during active disease. CDR3s include the opening cysteine and the closing phenylalanine or tryptophan.

V gene: TRBV4-3; CDR3 protein: CASSQETSGPYEQYF
V gene: TRBV28; CDR3 protein: CASSPMRVQETQYF
V gene: TRBV2; CDR3 protein: CASSEAPDNYITDTQYF
V gene: TRBV10-1; CDR3 protein: CASSDPGGTAYEQYF
V gene: TRBV24-1; CDR3 protein: CATSGTGRYEQYF
V gene: TRBV11-2; CDR3 protein: CASSFSASYEQYF
V gene: TRBV4-3; CDR3 protein: CASSQDPLGGNGNSPLHF
V gene: TRBV19; CDR3 protein: CASKAGARNTEAFF
V gene: TRBV28; CDR3 protein: CASSRRVSTYEQYF
V gene: TRBV9; CDR3 protein: CASSVDRSYGYTF
V gene: TRBV6-4; CDR3 protein: CASSVEENTEAFF
V gene: TRBV2; CDR3 protein: CASRTSTDTQYF
V gene: TRBV19; CDR3 protein: CASSAFPGNSYEQYF
V gene: TRBV5-1; CDR3 protein: CASSRTGGRNQPQHF
V gene: TRBV28; CDR3 protein: CASSHTGGIRLEKLFF
V gene: TRBV7-9; CDR3 protein: CASSLGQSMNTEAFF
V gene: TRBV27; CDR3 protein: CASRGWTGGVDTQYF
V gene: TRBV5-4; CDR3 protein: CASSGDRIGGYTF
V gene: TRBV29-1; CDR3 protein: CSADSYYGYTF
V gene: TRBV29-1; CDR3 protein: CSVENRGQGYEQYF
V gene: TRBV29-1; CDR3 protein: CSVEGLAGQGTQYF
V gene: TRBV7-2; CDR3 protein: CASNPRTSGLDTQYF
V gene: TRBV2; CDR3 protein: CASALAGTFSDTQYF
V gene: TRBV28; CDR3 protein: CASSLVSSYEQYF
V gene: TRBV11-1; CDR3 protein: CASSQGQGTNSPLHF
V gene: TRBV18; CDR3 protein: CASSPFSGNEQYF
V gene: TRBV2; CDR3 protein: CASSAAGGNYGYTF
V gene: TRBV5-1; CDR3 protein: CASSLSLAAYEQYF
V gene: TRBV2; CDR3 protein: CASSREGYTYEQYF
V gene: TRBV18; CDR3 protein: CASSPGSGVTDTQYF
V gene: TRBV7-3; CDR3 protein: CASSPGTNTEAFF
V gene: TRBV7-2; CDR3 protein: CASSLAVLAGADTQYF
V gene: TRBV5-4; CDR3 protein: CASSLQGSDLTF
V gene: TRBV28; CDR3 protein: CASSAGPGGEQYF
V gene: TRBV18; CDR3 protein: CASSRSSYNSPLHF
V gene: TRBV20-1; CDR3 protein: CSASYGSGGTDTQYF
V gene: TRBV4-1; CDR3 protein: CASSQSGDNYEQYF
V gene: TRBV30; CDR3 protein: CAGGTSSYEQYF
V gene: TRBV5-6; CDR3 protein: CASSPGTRNTIYF
V gene: TRBV30; CDR3 protein: CAWSVQPLNTEAFF
V gene: TRBV6-5; CDR3 protein: CASSSGALYNEQFF
V gene: TRBV30; CDR3 protein: CAWSEGVREPQHF
V gene: TRBV29-1; CDR3 protein: CSGRRTGATEAFF
V gene: TRBV27; CDR3 protein: CASSSGRPSDTQYF
V gene: TRBV5-1; CDR3 protein: CASSLVQRNTEAFF
V gene: TRBV5-1; CDR3 protein: CASSLGLREDEETQYF
V gene: TRBV9; CDR3 protein: CASSPRQGSWADTEAFF
V gene: TRBV28; CDR3 protein: CASSLPQDRGQPQHF
V gene: TRBV18; CDR3 protein: CASSPRASTDTQYF
V gene: TRBV9; CDR3 protein: CASSVVGRSQETQYF
V gene: TRBV6-5; CDR3 protein: CASFPGWQSTEAFF
V gene: TRBV7-2; CDR3 protein: CASSLGDSSTDTQYF
V gene: TRBV9; CDR3 protein: CASSVFSGYNEQFF
V gene: TRBV6-2/TRBV6-3; CDR3 protein: CASSLTGDGREQYF
V gene: TRBV30; CDR3 protein: CAWSVVGGREQYF
V gene: TRBV21-1; CDR3 protein: CASKKSLMNTEAFF
V gene: TRBV30; CDR3 protein: CAWLGQGVESPLHF
V gene: TRBV28; CDR3 protein: CASRLSSGNTIYF